These T cell receptor beta chains were read from a single sample in a study of blood T cell repertoires in COVID-19. Profiled with immunoSEQ multiplex PCR; TCRdb holds only in-frame clones, not every one. Of 180,000 or so clones in the sample, 85% to 90% are singletons; the top ten hold 18%. Sequenced sample: peripheral blood. These receptors were taken from a person aged 70 to 79 with COVID-19, enrolled during active disease. Both conserved end residues are part of each CDR3. The D gene is left open where the match is weak.

J | D | V | CDR3
TRBJ2-5 | TRBD1 | TRBV19 | CASSGTGQETQYF
TRBJ2-2 | TRBD1 | TRBV6-2/TRBV6-3 | CASSRPPGQGNTGELFF
TRBJ2-3 | TRBD1 | TRBV5-1 | CASRGTGVTDTQYF
TRBJ2-3 | TRBD2 | TRBV6-6 | CASSYGGGSTDTQYF
TRBJ2-4 | NA | TRBV19 | CASIDRAKNIQYF
TRBJ2-3 | TRBD2 | TRBV24-1 | CATSPSLAGGVDTQYF
TRBJ2-3 | NA | TRBV5-1 | CASSLGAARDTQYF
TRBJ1-4 | NA | TRBV7-2 | CASSTWTDKNEKLFF
TRBJ1-2 | TRBD1 | TRBV7-8 | CASSLIRTGDYGYTF
TRBJ1-5 | NA | TRBV4-3 | CASSQSHSEPGQPQHF
TRBJ2-1 | TRBD2 | TRBV29-1 | CSVRTSGGARYEQFF
TRBJ1-4 | TRBD1 | TRBV19 | CALLRTGDNEKLFF
TRBJ1-1 | TRBD1 | TRBV2 | CASSLGTGRSGAFF
TRBJ1-4 | NA | TRBV6-5 | CASSYLVGSEKLFF
TRBJ1-5 | NA | TRBV16 | CASSRGGDQPQHF
TRBJ1-2 | TRBD1 | TRBV19 | CASTPGTAGGGYTF
TRBJ2-1 | TRBD2 | TRBV3-1/TRBV3-2 | CASSQSGRKPYNEQFF
TRBJ2-1 | TRBD2 | TRBV27 | CASSPRVTSGKGTYNEQFF
TRBJ1-2 | NA | TRBV21-1 | CASSNWPWEGGYTF
TRBJ1-1 | NA | TRBV7-8 | CASSLEGRGKAFF
TRBJ2-3 | NA | TRBV7-9 | CASSSGAVADTQYF
TRBJ2-7 | NA | TRBV28 | CASRPTSYEQYF